The 23 T cell receptor beta chains below come from one sample, sequenced in a study of T-cell memory formation after mild COVID-19. MiXCR, applied by TCRdb to the 5' RACE reads, yields one record per CDR3 protein. This table holds 310,000 or so distinct CDR3 sequences, approximately 16% found once. The sample was PBMCs or a T cell subset sorted from them (not recorded which). The receptors come from a man younger than 30 who had mild COVID-19 (a few samples of this study predate the infection). Cell type and time point are not known.

This clonotype was observed at least ten times. CDR3 residues: CASSGDTQYF. The CDR3, as DNA: TGTGCCAGCAGTGGAGATACGCAGTATTTT. The V call is TRBV9, the J call TRBJ2-3, with no clear D. This CDR3 spans 10 amino acids. Trimming cost V 5 bases and J 5 bases, with 3 bases left between them. Germline V CDR1 and CDR2: SGDLS, YYNGEE.

With respect to this clonotype: The junction departs from germline at one end; a sequencing error may be responsible. The V gene is TRBV20-1, the J gene TRBJ1-1, with TRBD1 identical over 7 bases. Germline CDR1 DFQATT, CDR2 SNEGSKA (reference sequence). The CDR3 runs to 12 residues. The CDR3 bases are TGCAGTGCCAGAGACAGGGCGGCTGAAGCTTTCTTT. Translating it yields CSARDRAAEAFF.

This clonotype was picked up a small number of times. The J gene is TRBJ1-5, the V gene TRBV7-9; possibly TRBD1 for D (5 bases). The V and J ends lost 5 bases and 2 bases respectively, with 16 bases between them. The germline V gene encodes CDR1 SEHNR and CDR2 FQNEAQ (reference sequence). The CDR3 has 16 amino acids. This CDR3 is CASSRTNSQGNQPQHF. CDR3 in DNA: TGTGCCAGCAGCCGAACCAATTCACAGGGCAATCAGCCCCAGCATTTT.

This clonotype was seen only a few times. The V gene is TRBV29-1, the J gene TRBJ2-7; 7 nucleotides agree with TRBD1. This CDR3 has 13 residues. After removal of 3 bases from V and 2 bases from J, the junction contained 4 bases not matched to a gene. Germline V gene lookup returns CDR1 SQVTM and CDR2 ANQGSEA. DNA for the CDR3: TGCAGCGTTGACGGGACAGACACCTACGAGCAGTACTTC. It codes for CSVDGTDTYEQYF.

This clonotype was seen a few times. This chain's CDR3 is CSVLGQPNYGYTF. In DNA, the CDR3 is TGCAGCGTCCTCGGACAGCCTAACTATGGCTACACCTTC. The rearrangement links TRBV29-1 to TRBJ1-2, with D perhaps TRBD1 (6 bases). Germline V gene sequence: CDR1 SQVTM, CDR2 ANQGSEA. The CDR3 covers 13 residues. Trimming took 6 bases from V and 0 from J, leaving 11 bases between them.

This clonotype has at least ten counts. The chain joins TRBV5-1 to TRBJ2-7; 8 bases are shared with TRBD1. V shed 5 bases, J shed 3 bases, and the junction held 13 bases outside the gene matches. Germline V gives CDR1 SGHRS, CDR2 YFSETQ. CDR3 length: 16 amino acids. Here the CDR3 reads CASSQGAGTDFYEQYF. As DNA, the CDR3 is TGCGCCAGCAGTCAGGGGGCCGGGACAGATTTCTACGAGCAGTACTTC.

The table lists this clonotype with a few counts. This chain joins TRBV7-2 and TRBJ2-3; TRBD2 aligns across 10 bases. This CDR3 has 16 amino acids. The germline V gene encodes CDR1 SGHTA and CDR2 FQGNSA. V trimming: 5 bases; J trimming: 4 bases; junction bases outside the gene matches: 9. The CDR3 region is CASSQRLAGGADTQYF. CDR3 bases: TGTGCCAGCAGCCAGCGACTAGCGGGTGGGGCAGATACGCAGTATTTT.

The gene calls are TRBV6-5 and TRBJ2-3; no definite D call. This CDR3 is built from 12 residues. V gave up 6 bases and J gave up 0 bases, with 4 bases separating them. The germline V gene encodes CDR1 MNHEY and CDR2 SVGAGI. The CDR3 reads CASRHSTDTQYF. Written as DNA, the CDR3 is TGTGCCAGCAGACATAGCACAGATACGCAGTATTTT.

J is TRBJ2-3 and V is TRBV7-2, with 14 nucleotides matching TRBD2. J was trimmed by 10 bases and V by 4 bases; bases with no gene match: 10. Germline-derived CDR1 and CDR2 are SGHTA and FQGNSA. This CDR3 contains 16 residues. This CDR3 is CASSSGLAGGPRAQYF. The CDR3 nucleotides are TGTGCCAGCAGCTCCGGACTAGCGGGGGGCCCCCGGGCGCAGTATTTT.

This clonotype was observed a few times. The chain has TRBV6-5 and TRBJ2-5; D is possibly TRBD1 (5 bases). CDR1 MNHEY and CDR2 SVGAGI come from the germline V gene. This CDR3 region has 14 residues. Trimming removed 2 bases at V and 1 base at J, with 8 bases between. Written as DNA, the CDR3 is TGTGCCAGCAGTTACGCCAGGGTCCAAGAGACCCAGTACTTC. As protein: CASSYARVQETQYF.

The chain has TRBV4-1 and TRBJ2-1, with no clear D. The CDR3 is made up of 15 amino acids. V lost 1 base and J 6 bases, leaving 13 bases between the germline ends. The V gene's germline CDR1 is MGHRA and CDR2 YSYEKL. The CDR3 loop is CASSQGSPGFNEQFF. As DNA, the CDR3 is TGCGCCAGCAGCCAAGGGTCGCCGGGCTTCAATGAGCAGTTCTTC.

V and J are TRBV4-2 and TRBJ1-3; the match to TRBD1 covers 8 bases. The V gene end was trimmed by 0 bases and the J gene end by 2 bases; junction bases not matched to a gene: 9. The length of the CDR3 is 18 residues. Germline V gene data show CDR1 as LGHNA and CDR2 as YNFKEQ. The CDR3 sequence is CASSQETSGTGAGNTIYF. The CDR3 region has the DNA TGTGCCAGCAGCCAAGAAACATCCGGGACAGGAGCTGGAAACACCATATATTTT.

Remarks on this clonotype: The conserved final phenylalanine or tryptophan is absent from the CDR3, which likely points to a read error. The limits of the CDR3 on the DNA are not certain, so only TCRdb's listed CDR3 is given. This chain's CDR3 is CASSMPHSRAD. The genes are TRBV21-1 and TRBJ2-7; the table's D call, TRBD2, was not checked against the DNA. TRBV21-1 is classified as a pseudogene. Counting both end residues, the CDR3 totals 11 amino acids.

This clonotype was seen a few times. V gene TRBV4-3 combines with J gene TRBJ2-1, with D possibly being TRBD2 (6 bases). CDR3 length: 13 residues. Trimming stripped 3 bases from V and 13 bases from J, with 16 bases between. Germline lookup yields CDR1 LGHNA and CDR2 YSLEER. The CDR3 DNA is TGCGCCAGCAGCCACGCGGGGACTGCGCGTCAGTTCTTC. Translation: CASSHAGTARQFF.

The rearrangement links TRBV20-1 to TRBJ1-1; 10 nucleotides line up with TRBD1. After removal of 5 bases from V and 1 base from J, the junction contained 4 bases not matched to a gene. The CDR3 runs to 14 residues. Germline assignment: CDR1 DFQATT and CDR2 SNEGSKA (reference sequence). The chain's CDR3 is CSAETGGGNTEAFF. The CDR3 region has the DNA TGCAGTGCTGAGACAGGGGGCGGGAACACTGAAGCTTTCTTT.

This clonotype was observed a few times. The V and J genes are TRBV20-1 and TRBJ1-2; 10 positions agree with TRBD1. Germline values: CDR1 DFQATT, CDR2 SNEGSKA (reference sequence). This CDR3 region has 14 residues. The J segment lost 7 bases and the V segment lost 5 bases, leaving 10 bases of the junction unmatched. The CDR3 DNA reads as TGCAGTGCTGAAGGGGACAGGGGAAAGGGTGGCTACACCTTC. Amino acid sequence: CSAEGDRGKGGYTF.

This clonotype was seen a few times. The chain is built from TRBV11-2 and TRBJ2-3; D might be TRBD1 or TRBD2, each matching 6 bases. V was clipped by 5 bases and J by 3 bases, with 18 bases between them. Per germline, CDR1 SGHAT and CDR2 FQNNGV. The CDR3 runs to 16 residues. CDR3: CASSPVGGGLTDTQYF. DNA for the CDR3: TGTGCCAGCAGCCCCGTGGGTGGGGGGCTGACAGATACGCAGTATTTT.

In its sample, this clonotype was seen a few times. V and J are TRBV3-1 and TRBJ2-1; D could derive from TRBD1 or TRBD2 (5 bases each). The CDR3 covers 15 residues. Trimming took 5 bases from V and 0 from J, leaving 11 bases between them. Germline V gene sequence: CDR1 LGHDT, CDR2 YNNKEL (reference sequence). Here the CDR3 DNA reads TGTGCCAGCAGCGGGACGGCTAGCTCCTACAATGAGCAGTTCTTC. Translating it yields CASSGTASSYNEQFF.

The chain recombines TRBV10-2 with TRBJ2-3; 7 bases align to TRBD2. CDR3 length: 13 residues. Trimming took 8 bases from V and 4 from J; bases not matched to a gene: 6. From germline, CDR1 is WSHSY and CDR2 SAAADI. The CDR3 is CASGVGGADTQYF. Here the CDR3 DNA reads TGCGCCAGCGGGGTGGGGGGGGCAGATACGCAGTATTTT.

This clonotype occurred a few times. This sequence joins TRBV29-1 and TRBJ1-2; D is unclear. The germline CDR1 and CDR2 sequences are SQVTM and ANQGSEA. The CDR3 runs 14 residues. V gave up 5 bases and J gave up 3 bases, with 16 bases separating them. CDR3 residues: CSVIDGAGYYGYTF. CDR3 DNA sequence: TGCAGCGTTATAGACGGCGCGGGGTACTATGGCTACACCTTC.

This clonotype was recorded a few times. The chain recombines TRBV4-2 with TRBJ2-3; D unclear. The V end was cut by 1 base, the J end by 0 bases, with 11 bases between. In germline, CDR1 is LGHNA, CDR2 YNFKEQ. The CDR3 extends over 16 amino acids. DNA of the CDR3: TGTGCCAGCAGCCAAGCGATAGGCAGGAGCACAGATACGCAGTATTTT. Translating gives CASSQAIGRSTDTQYF.

This clonotype appeared many times. This chain joins TRBV27 and TRBJ2-5; TRBD2 agrees at 10 bases. Per germline, CDR1 MNHEY and CDR2 SMNVEV (reference sequence). The CDR3 has 18 amino acids. The V and J ends lost 5 bases and 3 bases, in that order; junction bases with no gene match: 15. The CDR3 nucleotides read TGTGCCAGCAGTGGTCGAGGACTAGCGGTTTTTGATAAAGAGACCCAGTACTTC. As protein: CASSGRGLAVFDKETQYF.

Only a few counts were recorded for this clonotype. The V gene is TRBV11-2, the J gene TRBJ2-5; D is possibly TRBD2 (5 bases). The germline V and J ends were trimmed by 7 bases and 2 bases, with 20 bases remaining between them. Germline CDR1 SGHAT, CDR2 FQNNGV. The CDR3 is made up of 16 amino acids. CDR3 DNA sequence: TGTGCCAGCACCAAACACGGCCGGGGATTACAAGAGACCCAGTACTTC. Its translation is CASTKHGRGLQETQYF.